This is a list of T cell receptor beta chains from one sample in a study of preoperative IRX-2 immunotherapy in early breast cancer. Sequenced by immunoSEQ multiplex PCR; TCRdb stores in-frame clones only, minus some. The repertoire includes 15,000 to 25,000 clones, about 85% of them detected once, and over 1% sits in the top ten. Sequenced material: lymph node tissue, taken after IRX-2 immunotherapy. The receptors here all came from a human donor with breast cancer. The conserved cysteine and the conserved F or W are not part of the CDR3 here. For some rows the clone size is stated as once, few or many, or as a class when expanded; others skip it.

v_call: TRBV19; j_call: TRBJ1-2; clone_size: .; cdr3_aa: ASSTGETGARGYT
v_call: TRBV5-1; j_call: TRBJ2-1; clone_size: .; cdr3_aa: ASSSGQGFNEQF
v_call: TRBV10-1; j_call: TRBJ2-1; clone_size: .; cdr3_aa: ASSEVAGWDNEQF
v_call: TRBV6-8; j_call: TRBJ2-7; clone_size: .; cdr3_aa: ASSYSRRGSYEQY
v_call: TRBV15; j_call: TRBJ2-1; clone_size: .; cdr3_aa: ATSMGLAARSSYNEQF
v_call: TRBV28; j_call: TRBJ1-1; clone_size: few; cdr3_aa: ASRGSLTEAF
v_call: TRBV11-3; j_call: TRBJ1-1; clone_size: .; cdr3_aa: ASSFYIGKNTEAF
v_call: TRBV6-8; j_call: TRBJ2-5; clone_size: .; cdr3_aa: ASRQGLWETQY
v_call: TRBV29-1; j_call: TRBJ2-1; clone_size: .; cdr3_aa: SVVRTGTSGGGQF
v_call: TRBV7-5; j_call: TRBJ2-3; clone_size: .; cdr3_aa: ASSSGQTGRTDTQY
v_call: TRBV7-5; j_call: TRBJ2-5; clone_size: .; cdr3_aa: ASSLATSGRLFGETQY
v_call: TRBV12-5; j_call: TRBJ2-2; clone_size: .; cdr3_aa: ASRLQSTGELF
v_call: TRBV11-3; j_call: TRBJ1-2; clone_size: .; cdr3_aa: ASSRRNTGVDGYT
v_call: TRBV19; j_call: TRBJ1-2; clone_size: .; cdr3_aa: ARQGRHYGYT
v_call: TRBV6-8; j_call: TRBJ1-2; clone_size: once; cdr3_aa: ASGSSGMYGYT
v_call: TRBV29-1; j_call: TRBJ2-4; clone_size: .; cdr3_aa: SASSGLAKNIQY
v_call: TRBV27; j_call: TRBJ1-5; clone_size: .; cdr3_aa: ASSFKGVNQPQH
v_call: TRBV11-3; j_call: TRBJ1-1; clone_size: once; cdr3_aa: ASSFVGGSKAEAF
v_call: TRBV6-8; j_call: TRBJ2-1; clone_size: .; cdr3_aa: ASTLGAGVSNEQF
v_call: TRBV18; j_call: TRBJ1-1; clone_size: .; cdr3_aa: ASSVGVNTEAF
v_call: TRBV6-8; j_call: TRBJ1-4; clone_size: .; cdr3_aa: ASKGWPTNEKLF
v_call: TRBV19; j_call: TRBJ2-6; clone_size: .; cdr3_aa: ASSIFDSGANVLT
v_call: TRBV29-1; j_call: TRBJ2-3; clone_size: .; cdr3_aa: SVDQAGDTQY
v_call: TRBV19; j_call: TRBJ1-1; clone_size: .; cdr3_aa: ASSSDTEAF
v_call: TRBV18; j_call: TRBJ2-7; clone_size: .; cdr3_aa: ASSPNVKAYEQY
v_call: TRBV6-8; j_call: TRBJ2-7; clone_size: .; cdr3_aa: ASGNGTGTYEQY
v_call: TRBV5-1; j_call: TRBJ1-3; clone_size: .; cdr3_aa: ASSQGRSSGNTIY
v_call: TRBV28; j_call: TRBJ1-2; clone_size: .; cdr3_aa: ASIPYAGTDNYGYT
v_call: TRBV12-5; j_call: TRBJ2-3; clone_size: .; cdr3_aa: ASGLTIQSTDTQY
v_call: TRBV6-8; j_call: TRBJ2-1; clone_size: .; cdr3_aa: ASSYVGQGNEQF
v_call: TRBV14; j_call: TRBJ1-2; clone_size: .; cdr3_aa: ASSDRGSYGYT
v_call: TRBV5-1; j_call: TRBJ2-2; clone_size: .; cdr3_aa: ASTREGVIGELF
v_call: TRBV19; j_call: TRBJ1-5; clone_size: .; cdr3_aa: ASKRRGDGIGSNQPQH
v_call: TRBV11-3; j_call: TRBJ2-2; clone_size: .; cdr3_aa: ASRPQGADTGELF
v_call: TRBV9; j_call: TRBJ1-5; clone_size: .; cdr3_aa: ASTRGSNQPQH
v_call: TRBV1; j_call: TRBJ1-2; clone_size: .; cdr3_aa: ASSQDQGQTYGYT
v_call: TRBV28; j_call: TRBJ2-2; clone_size: .; cdr3_aa: ASSSGITGELF
v_call: TRBV23-1; j_call: TRBJ1-4; clone_size: once; cdr3_aa: ARSRVRNEKLF
v_call: TRBV6-8; j_call: TRBJ2-5; clone_size: .; cdr3_aa: AISLGLVKETQY
v_call: TRBV4-1; j_call: TRBJ2-7; clone_size: .; cdr3_aa: ASSQGQMYEQY
v_call: TRBV19; j_call: TRBJ2-7; clone_size: .; cdr3_aa: ASRLQGKGSYEQY
v_call: TRBV15; j_call: TRBJ2-7; clone_size: .; cdr3_aa: ATSRDKTGDYEQY
v_call: TRBV5-1; j_call: TRBJ2-2; clone_size: .; cdr3_aa: ASNPTSGRGNTGELF
v_call: TRBV23-1; j_call: TRBJ1-1; clone_size: .; cdr3_aa: ASSQRGPNTEAF
v_call: TRBV6-8; j_call: TRBJ2-5; clone_size: .; cdr3_aa: ASTPWRQGARETQY
v_call: TRBV18; j_call: TRBJ1-4; clone_size: .; cdr3_aa: ASSQAGAGDEKLF
v_call: TRBV4-3; j_call: TRBJ2-3; clone_size: .; cdr3_aa: ASSQAGGDTQY
v_call: TRBV6-8; j_call: TRBJ1-4; clone_size: .; cdr3_aa: ASSYSGTGQMQEKLF
v_call: TRBV28; j_call: TRBJ2-1; clone_size: .; cdr3_aa: ASSSPALFHRTF
v_call: TRBV6-8; j_call: TRBJ1-3; clone_size: .; cdr3_aa: ASSDPAGVGNTIY
v_call: TRBV11-1; j_call: TRBJ2-5; clone_size: once; cdr3_aa: ASSWSRGMGRRETQY
v_call: TRBV27; j_call: TRBJ1-1; clone_size: .; cdr3_aa: ASSLSKGGTEAF